Following are 11 T cell receptor beta chains from one sample sequenced in a study of blood T cell repertoires in COVID-19. Profiled with immunoSEQ multiplex PCR; TCRdb holds only in-frame clones, not every one. Of 220,000 or so clones in the sample, roughly 84% were seen once. Sequencing used PBMCs or T cells enriched from blood (not recorded which). These receptor sequences come from a woman between 40 and 55 years old who had recovered from COVID-19.

CDR3 region: CASRTGTSGNYNEQFF. The CDR3, as DNA: TGCGCCAGCCGCACCGGGACTAGCGGGAACTACAATGAGCAGTTCTTC. This chain connects TRBV5-1 to TRBJ2-1; 13 bases agree with TRBD2. The V segment lost 7 bases and the J segment 3 bases; nucleotides outside the gene matches: 7. The germline V gene has CDR1 SGHRS and CDR2 YFSETQ. This CDR3 comprises 16 residues.

The V call is TRBV19, the J call TRBJ1-4; unclear D gene. Trimming took 2 bases from V and 12 from J, leaving 10 bases between them. The CDR3 extends over 12 amino acids. Per the germline V gene, CDR1 is LNHDA and CDR2 is SQIVND (reference sequence). DNA for the CDR3: TGTGCCAGTAGTATATCCCAGGAGGAACTGTTTTTT. Its protein product is CASSISQEELFF.

This clone was seen just once. The rearrangement links TRBV19 to TRBJ2-3; TRBD2 matches at 10 bases. The germline V gene has CDR1 LNHDA and CDR2 SQIVND (reference sequence). With 8 bases clipped from V and 2 bases from J, the junction kept 4 bases outside the gene matches. The CDR3 runs to 14 residues. CDR3 bases: TGTGCCAGTCGTGGACTAGCGGACACAGATACGCAGTATTTT. Its translation: CASRGLADTDTQYF.

This chain connects TRBV24-1 to TRBJ2-2, with no clear D. Germline V CDR1 and CDR2: KGHDR, SFDVKD. The CDR3 is 14 residues long. The ends were cut back, 4 bases at V and 6 bases at J, with 11 bases in the middle. CDR3 DNA sequence: TGTGCCACCAGTGAGCTGGGCCGTTCCGGGGAGCTGTTTTTT. Its protein product is CATSELGRSGELFF.

This clone was detected once. The genes are TRBV7-9 and TRBJ1-1; 10 bases map to TRBD1. The J segment lost 11 bases and the V segment lost 4 bases, leaving 4 bases of the junction unmatched. The germline V gene encodes CDR1 SEHNR and CDR2 FQNEAQ (reference sequence). This CDR3 contains 12 residues. The CDR3 loop reads CASSWTGGRAFF. CDR3 sequence (DNA): TGTGCCAGCAGCTGGACAGGGGGAAGGGCTTTCTTT.

V usage is TRBV7-8 and J usage is TRBJ2-5; D might be TRBD1 (5 bases). CDR1 is SGHVS, CDR2 FQNEAQ, per germline. V lost 5 bases, J lost 2 bases, and 9 bases lay in between. CDR3 length: 13 amino acids. The CDR3 sequence is CASSRDRQETQYF. CDR3 nucleotides: TGTGCCAGCAGCCGAGACAGACAAGAGACCCAGTACTTC.

V usage is TRBV5-6 and J usage is TRBJ2-7; D not resolved. This CDR3 is built from 15 residues. Between the trimmed V and J ends, which lost 0 bases and 7 bases, there was a span of 17 bases. Germline V gene sequence: CDR1 SGHDT, CDR2 YYEEEE. The CDR3 DNA follows: TGTGCCAGCAGCTTGGGTGGAGAGGTTTTTGGGGAGCAGTACGTC. Translation gives CASSLGGEVFGEQYV.

The chain recombines TRBV3-1 (or the pseudogene TRBV3-2) with TRBJ1-2; the D gene is possibly TRBD1 (6 bases). The CDR3 runs to 14 residues. Trimming stripped 2 bases from V and 7 bases from J, with 14 bases between. CDR1 is LGHDT, CDR2 YNNKEL, per germline (reference sequence). The CDR3 sequence: CASSQYQGLGGYTF. CDR3 nucleotides: TGTGCCAGCAGCCAATATCAGGGGTTAGGTGGCTACACCTTC.

The chain has TRBV2 and TRBJ2-7; TRBD1 agrees at 7 bases. J gave up 4 bases and V 6 bases, and 3 bases lay outside the gene matches. The CDR3 length is 12 residues. In germline, CDR1 is SNHLY, CDR2 FYNNEI. For the CDR3, the DNA is TGTGCCAGCAGGGGGGACAGATACGAGCAGTACTTC. Protein: CASRGDRYEQYF.

J is TRBJ2-1 and V is TRBV19; D unclear. V was trimmed by 4 bases and J by 0 bases, leaving 13 bases between them. The CDR3 sequence is 16 residues long. CDR1 is LNHDA and CDR2 is SQIVND in the germline V gene (reference sequence). The CDR3 coding sequence is TGTGCCAGTAGTACACACAGAGTCCTCTCCTACAATGAGCAGTTCTTC. This gives the protein CASSTHRVLSYNEQFF.

V is TRBV30 and J is TRBJ1-6; D is possibly TRBD1 (6 bases). Germline CDR1 is GTSNPN and CDR2 is SVGIG (reference sequence). The V gene lost 0 bases and the J gene lost 9 bases, with 12 bases spanning the gap. This CDR3 comprises 14 residues. The CDR3 reads CAWSVTGNSSPLHF. The CDR3 DNA reads TGTGCCTGGAGTGTAACAGGGAATTCTTCACCCCTCCACTTT.